These 16 T cell receptor beta chains originate from one sample sequenced in a study of shared clonotypes between healthy human individuals. Clones were sequenced by immunoSEQ multiplex PCR, and TCRdb holds only the in-frame ones, with some missing. The repertoire includes roughly 2 million clones, approximately 96% of them detected once, and less than 0.15% sits in the top ten. The sequenced sample consisted of naive CD4+ T cells sorted from blood. The subset: CD45RA+ positively selected. The receptors stem from a man younger than 35 in good health.

The gene calls are TRBV9 and TRBJ2-2; possible D gene TRBD1, 5 bases. Germline CDR1 SGDLS, CDR2 YYNGEE. Trimming pared 5 bases from V and 2 bases from J, leaving 7 bases between. The CDR3 spans 13 residues. The CDR3 nucleotides are TGTGCCAGCAGACAGGCTAACACCGGGGAGCTGTTTTTT. Encoded protein: CASRQANTGELFF.

About this clone itself: Other DNA sequences in this sample translate to the same CDR3. As DNA, the CDR3 is TGCGCCAGCAGCTTGGAGGGCTCTGGCTACACCTTC. It is translated as CASSLEGSGYTF. The chain couples TRBV5-1 to TRBJ1-2, with D unclear. Per the germline V gene, CDR1 is SGHRS and CDR2 is YFSETQ. Trimming removed 0 bases at V and 7 bases at J, with 7 bases between. The CDR3 contains 12 residues.

The rearrangement links TRBV2 to TRBJ2-7, with D maybe TRBD2 (6 bases). V was pared by 8 bases and J by 1 base, with 9 bases between. The CDR3 is made up of 12 amino acids. Germline V CDR1 and CDR2: SNHLY, FYNNEI. Here the CDR3 DNA reads TGTGCCAGCCCTGGGACTTCCTACGAGCAGTACTTC. The encoded protein is CASPGTSYEQYF. Combining the CDR3 with reference TRBV2 and TRBJ2-7 gives the whole variable domain EPEVTQTPSHQVTQMGQEVILRCVPISNHLYFYWYRQILGQKVEFLVSFYNNEISEKSEIFDDQFSVERPDGSNFTLKIRSTKLEDSAMYFCASPGTSYEQYFGPGTRLTVT.

This clone was detected only a few times. V gene TRBV2 combines with J gene TRBJ1-2; no firm D call. Trimming pared 0 bases from V and 6 bases from J, leaving 14 bases between. Looked up from germline, CDR1 is SNHLY and CDR2 is FYNNEI. The CDR3 is 15 residues long. DNA of the CDR3: TGTGCCAGCAGTGAAGCGTCGGGTTGGAACCATGGCTACACCTTC. This codes for CASSEASGWNHGYTF.

Turning to this clone: Within the sample, other DNA sequences also encode this same CDR3. CDR3 DNA: TGTGCCAGCAGTGTCCAGGGGATGAACACTGAAGCTTTCTTT. Protein sequence: CASSVQGMNTEAFF. The genes are TRBV2 and TRBJ1-1; perhaps TRBD1 as D (6 bases). Trimming left V 4 bases short and J 0 bases short, with 9 bases between. The V gene's germline CDR1 is SNHLY and CDR2 FYNNEI. This CDR3 has 14 amino acids. The variable domain in full, completed from reference TRBV2 and TRBJ1-1, reads EPEVTQTPSHQVTQMGQEVILRCVPISNHLYFYWYRQILGQKVEFLVSFYNNEISEKSEIFDDQFSVERPDGSNFTLKIRSTKLEDSAMYFCASSVQGMNTEAFFGQGTRLTVV.

This clone was detected only once. This chain links TRBV18 with TRBJ2-5; maybe TRBD2 (5 bases). Trimming cost V 5 bases and J 3 bases, with 13 bases left between them. Germline CDR1 reads KGHSH; CDR2 reads LQKENI. The CDR3 has 14 amino acids. The CDR3 region has the DNA TGTGCCAGCTCAAAGCTAGCTGCTAAAGAGACCCAGTACTTC. As protein: CASSKLAAKETQYF.

This clone occurred once. This chain links TRBV7-9 with TRBJ1-3; D ambiguous. The CDR3 runs 15 residues. Germline V gives CDR1 SEHNR, CDR2 FQNEAQ (reference sequence). V lost 5 bases and J 1 base, leaving 12 bases between the germline ends. The CDR3 here is CASSPRVPSGNTIYF. The CDR3 nucleotides read TGTGCCAGCAGCCCCCGTGTGCCGTCTGGAAACACCATATATTTT.

As to this clone: Other DNA sequences in this sample translate to the same CDR3. The chain uses TRBV18 and TRBJ1-5; D is unclear. V lost 3 bases and J 6 bases, leaving 12 bases between the germline ends. Germline V gene data show CDR1 as KGHSH and CDR2 as LQKENI. This CDR3 has 14 residues. The CDR3 reads CASSPGGPGQPQHF. CDR3 nucleotides: TGTGCCAGCTCACCGGGAGGGCCCGGTCAGCCCCAGCATTTT.

This sequence joins TRBV12-5 and TRBJ2-3; D is uncertain. V was pared by 6 bases and J by 3 bases, with 16 bases between. Germline CDR1 is LGHNT and CDR2 is FRNRAP. CDR3 length: 15 amino acids. The CDR3 loop reads CASGPGIAETDTQYF. The CDR3 bases are TGTGCTAGTGGCCCGGGTATAGCAGAAACAGATACGCAGTATTTT.

This clone appeared once. J is TRBJ2-1 and V is TRBV7-2, with a weak D call TRBD2 (5 bases). V lost 0 bases to trimming and J lost 4 bases, with 16 bases between them. In germline, CDR1 is SGHTA, CDR2 FQGNSA. There are 17 residues in the CDR3. CDR3 bases: TGTGCCAGCAGCTTAGCGGTTTCGGCGGGCACATACAATGAGCAGTTCTTC. Translating it yields CASSLAVSAGTYNEQFF.

On this clone itself: A much more abundant neighbour one base away suggests this may be a read error. This chain uses TRBV5-6 with TRBJ2-3; D unclear. Trimming removed 4 bases from V and 2 bases from J, with 2 bases in between. The CDR3 is made up of 11 amino acids. The germline V gene has CDR1 SGHDT and CDR2 YYEEEE. Written as DNA, the CDR3 is TGTGCCAGCAGCACCACAGATACGCAGTATTTT. This translates into CASSTTDTQYF.

This chain uses TRBV27 with TRBJ1-3; D might be TRBD1 (5 bases). V lost 4 bases and J 3 bases, leaving 13 bases between the germline ends. The V gene's germline CDR1 is MNHEY and CDR2 SMNVEV (reference sequence). The CDR3 is 15 residues long. In DNA, the CDR3 is TGTGCCAGCAGTTCCCTTGGGGGGGGTGGAAACACCATATATTTT. Translated, it gives CASSSLGGGGNTIYF.

The chain recombines TRBV7-9 with TRBJ2-1; TRBD2 matches 7 bases. J gave up 8 bases and V 5 bases, and 3 bases lay outside the gene matches. CDR3 length equals 12 residues. The germline V gene has CDR1 SEHNR and CDR2 FQNEAQ (reference sequence). CDR3 nucleotide sequence: TGTGCCAGCAGCCGTAGCGGGTATGAGCAGTTCTTC. Protein sequence: CASSRSGYEQFF.

In DNA form, the CDR3 reads TGTGCCAGCAGTTACACGTGGCGGGGGGGCACAGATACGCAGTATTTT. Its translation is CASSYTWRGGTDTQYF. The chain is built from TRBV6-5 and TRBJ2-3; 8 bases are a match to TRBD2. Germline V lookup: CDR1 MNHEY, CDR2 SVGAGI. V dropped 2 bases and J dropped 1; count of bases not matched to a gene: 5. The CDR3 is made up of 16 amino acids.

This clone appeared a single time. This chain connects TRBV11-2 to TRBJ2-7; D is possibly TRBD1 (5 bases). The V and J ends lost 0 bases and 3 bases respectively, with 12 bases between them. This CDR3 has 15 amino acids. Germline V gives CDR1 SGHAT, CDR2 FQNNGV. CDR3: CASSLDKQVHYEQYF. The CDR3 DNA reads TGTGCCAGCAGCTTAGATAAACAGGTGCACTACGAGCAGTACTTC.

This clone was counted a single time. The V call is TRBV4-1, the J call TRBJ1-2, with unresolved D. Germline assignment: CDR1 MGHRA and CDR2 YSYEKL. Trimming took off 2 bases at V and 4 bases at J, with 5 bases between the two ends. The CDR3 extends over 12 amino acids. CDR3 loop: CASSQSFYGYTF. CDR3 DNA: TGCGCCAGCAGCCAATCTTTCTATGGCTACACCTTC.